The 29 T cell receptor beta chains below all came from one sample that was sequenced in a study of T cell responses to AZD1222 COVID-19 vaccine. Measured with immunoSEQ multiplex PCR; TCRdb has only the in-frame clones, and not every one. The sample holds roughly 100,000 clones, 90% seen once. The source was peripheral blood, collected on day 0 of AZD1222 vaccination. Receptors originate from an adult in good health.

DNA for the CDR3: TGTGCCAGCATCAATAGTTGGCTAAGCACAGATACGCAGTATTTT. It yields the protein CASINSWLSTDTQYF. J is TRBJ2-3 and V is TRBV6-4; no clear D gene. This CDR3 region has 15 residues. Trimming took off 7 bases at V and 0 bases at J, with 14 bases between the two ends. CDR1 is MRHNA, CDR2 SNTAGT, per germline.

V is TRBV5-1 and J is TRBJ2-2; D gene ambiguous. V lost 5 bases and J lost 4, with 15 bases in between. CDR1 SGHRS and CDR2 YFSETQ come from the germline V gene. The CDR3 loop spans 15 amino acids. CDR3 bases: TGCGCCAGCAGTCCCTCCTTTCGGGTCACCGGGGAGCTGTTTTTT. It specifies CASSPSFRVTGELFF.

This clone appeared once. This chain joins TRBV18 and TRBJ2-1, with 7 positions matching TRBD2. Germline CDR1 KGHSH, CDR2 LQKENI. This CDR3 has 15 residues. After removal of 1 base from V and 1 base from J, the junction contained 1 base not matched to a gene. The CDR3 region is CASSPLAGSYNEQFF. The CDR3 region has the DNA TGTGCCAGCTCACCACTAGCGGGTTCCTACAATGAGCAGTTCTTC.

This rearrangement joins TRBV21-1 to TRBJ1-1. TRBV21-1 is listed as a pseudogene. CDR3 length: 10 amino acids. For the CDR3, the DNA is TGTGCCAGCAGCAAGGGTGAAGCTTTCTTT. Residues: CASSKGEAFF.

The sample holds a few counts of this clone. The chain recombines TRBV2 with TRBJ2-1; a possible D gene is TRBD2 (6 bases). The CDR3 length is 14 residues. Germline V gives CDR1 SNHLY, CDR2 FYNNEI. Trimming cost V 1 base and J 13 bases, with 17 bases left between them. CDR3 amino acids: CASSEVGSGLPQFF. Written as DNA, the CDR3 is TGTGCCAGCAGTGAAGTCGGTAGCGGACTCCCCCAGTTCTTC.

The genes are TRBV7-9 and TRBJ1-5, with D perhaps TRBD1 (5 bases). Trimming removed 2 bases from V and 1 base from J, with 12 bases in between. The germline CDR1 and CDR2 sequences are SEHNR and FQNEAQ (reference sequence). The CDR3 covers 16 residues. CDR3 protein: CASSLSRGVSNQPQHF. The CDR3 DNA is TGTGCCAGCAGCTTAAGCCGGGGGGTGAGCAATCAGCCCCAGCATTTT.

The chain has TRBV7-9 and TRBJ1-4, with 8 nucleotides matching TRBD1. Per germline, CDR1 SEHNR and CDR2 FQNEAQ (reference sequence). This CDR3 spans 15 amino acids. J gave up 7 bases and V 3 bases, and 7 bases lay outside the gene matches. The CDR3 loop reads CASSFDRGVFEKLFF. The DNA of the CDR3 is TGTGCCAGCAGCTTCGACAGGGGCGTTTTTGAAAAACTGTTTTTT.

The chain uses TRBV19 and TRBJ2-3; 9 bases align to TRBD1. The V gene's germline CDR1 is LNHDA and CDR2 SQIVND (reference sequence). This CDR3 region has 15 residues. J lost 5 bases, V lost 6 bases, and 9 bases had no gene match. This chain's CDR3 is CASSEQGAMGDTQYF. In DNA form, the CDR3 reads TGTGCCAGTAGCGAACAGGGGGCGATGGGAGATACGCAGTATTTT.

This chain's CDR3 is CASSLAGGQPQHF. For the CDR3, the DNA is TGTGCCAGCAGCTTGGCGGGGGGGCAGCCCCAGCATTTT. The chain couples TRBV5-6 to TRBJ1-5; weak D call: TRBD1 (5 bases). The CDR3 consists of 13 residues. Germline values: CDR1 SGHDT, CDR2 YYEEEE. Trimming took off 0 bases at V and 7 bases at J, with 8 bases between the two ends.

The chain carries TRBV11-2 and TRBJ2-7; 12 nucleotides line up with TRBD2. With V trimmed by 5 bases and J by 7 bases, 9 bases remained unmatched. The germline V gene encodes CDR1 SGHAT and CDR2 FQNNGV. The CDR3 has 15 residues. The CDR3 nucleotides read TGTGCCAGCAGCCCCAGGACTAGCGGGAACTTAGAGCAGTACTTC. It translates to CASSPRTSGNLEQYF.

J is TRBJ2-3 and V is TRBV9; TRBD2 matches 10 bases. CDR3 length equals 16 residues. V dropped 0 bases and J dropped 2; count of bases not matched to a gene: 3. From germline, CDR1 is SGDLS and CDR2 YYNGEE. CDR3 region: CASSVGTSGPTDTQYF. In DNA form, the CDR3 reads TGTGCCAGCAGCGTAGGGACTAGCGGCCCCACAGATACGCAGTATTTT.

The V gene is TRBV5-6, the J gene TRBJ1-3, with 7 bases lining up with TRBD1. Germline V gives CDR1 SGHDT, CDR2 YYEEEE. The CDR3 has 16 residues. The V gene end was trimmed by 0 bases and the J gene end by 1 base; junction bases not matched to a gene: 4. The chain's CDR3 is CASSLEEGASGNTIYF. For the CDR3, the DNA is TGTGCCAGCAGCTTGGAGGAGGGGGCTTCTGGAAACACCATATATTTT.

This chain connects TRBV11-3 to TRBJ2-1; D remains ambiguous. The CDR3 runs to 12 residues. Germline V gene lookup returns CDR1 SGHNT and CDR2 YENEEA. The ends were cut back, 4 bases at V and 6 bases at J, with 7 bases in the middle. The CDR3 DNA follows: TGTGCCAGCAGCTATTCCACCAATGAGCAGTTCTTC. It encodes CASSYSTNEQFF.

The genes are TRBV2 and TRBJ2-5, with 7 positions matching TRBD2. Germline-derived CDR1 and CDR2 are SNHLY and FYNNEI. Trimming removed 5 bases from V and 1 base from J; junction bases left unmatched: 4. There are 14 residues in the CDR3. This CDR3 is CASSSTSSQETQYF. DNA for the CDR3: TGTGCCAGCAGTTCGACTAGCAGCCAAGAGACCCAGTACTTC.

The CDR3 coding sequence is TGCGCCAGCGGGGGACTAGCGGACGAGCAGTACTTC. Translated: CASGGLADEQYF. The chain employs TRBV5-1 and TRBJ2-7; TRBD2 matches 11 bases. The CDR3 sequence is 12 residues long. V lost 7 bases, J lost 5 bases, and 2 bases stayed unmatched. The germline V gene encodes CDR1 SGHRS and CDR2 YFSETQ.

The rearrangement uses TRBV7-3 and TRBJ2-5, with a tentative D call TRBD2 (5 bases). In germline, CDR1 is SGHTA, CDR2 FQGTGA. CDR3 length: 14 amino acids. Trimming took 1 base from V and 5 from J, leaving 11 bases between them. CDR3 region: CASSLSSAQETQYF. The CDR3 bases are TGTGCCAGCAGCTTAAGTAGCGCACAGGAGACCCAGTACTTC.

The chain joins TRBV29-1 to TRBJ2-7, with 7 bases fitting TRBD1. Per germline, CDR1 SQVTM and CDR2 ANQGSEA. The CDR3 contains 13 residues. V was pared by 8 bases and J by 4 bases, with 11 bases of the junction left unmatched. For the CDR3, the DNA is TGCAGCCCCCGACCGGGACAGACATACGAGCAGTACTTC. It codes for CSPRPGQTYEQYF.

This chain links TRBV3-1 (or the pseudogene TRBV3-2) with TRBJ2-6; D is perhaps TRBD1 or TRBD2 (5 bases each). The CDR3 has 16 residues. Deletions cut 1 base from V and 4 bases from J, with 11 bases between. The germline gives CDR1 LGHDT, CDR2 YNNKEL (reference sequence). CDR3 in amino acids: CASSQVRGFGANVLTF. The CDR3 nucleotides read TGTGCCAGCAGCCAAGTGAGGGGTTTCGGGGCCAACGTCCTGACTTTC.

This chain joins TRBV3-1 (or the pseudogene TRBV3-2) and TRBJ2-2, with TRBD2 matching 9 bases. The CDR3 runs 16 residues. The V gene's germline CDR1 is LGHDT and CDR2 YNNKEL (reference sequence). Trimming cost V 1 base and J 5 bases; bases outside gene matches: 5. The CDR3 DNA is TGTGCCAGCAGCCAAGCATCAGCGGGAGGAACCGGGGAGCTGTTTTTT. Translated: CASSQASAGGTGELFF.

V usage is TRBV4-3 and J usage is TRBJ1-4; D not certain. The CDR3 length is 16 residues. V dropped 6 bases and J dropped 0 bases, with 14 bases sitting between them. Germline lookup yields CDR1 LGHNA and CDR2 YSLEER. CDR3 DNA: TGCGCCAGCAGTCACCAAAACAGTGCAACTAATGAAAAACTGTTTTTT. It is translated as CASSHQNSATNEKLFF.

The V and J genes are TRBV3-1 (or the pseudogene TRBV3-2) and TRBJ1-6; TRBD1 aligns across 7 bases. The CDR3 consists of 15 residues. Germline V lookup: CDR1 LGHDT, CDR2 YNNKEL (reference sequence). J was trimmed by 6 bases and V by 2 bases; bases with no gene match: 4. CDR3 coding DNA: TGTGCCAGCAGCCAAACAGGGGCCCTTAATTCACCCCTCCACTTT. Protein sequence: CASSQTGALNSPLHF.

V is TRBV9 and J is TRBJ2-1, with D possibly TRBD1 on 6 matching bases. This CDR3 is 15 amino acids long. V gave up 0 bases and J gave up 7 bases, with 14 bases separating them. From germline, CDR1 is SGDLS and CDR2 YYNGEE. CDR3 residues: CASSVETGRRNEQFF. Here the CDR3 DNA reads TGTGCCAGCAGCGTAGAGACAGGCCGGAGGAATGAGCAGTTCTTC.

The chain combines TRBV2 with TRBJ1-5; D might be TRBD1 (6 bases). The germline V gene has CDR1 SNHLY and CDR2 FYNNEI. Trimming pared 3 bases from V and 3 bases from J, leaving 9 bases between. The CDR3 contains 14 residues. The CDR3 DNA reads as TGTGCCAGCAGTGAGACAGGCCCCAATCAGCCCCAGCATTTT. Its translation is CASSETGPNQPQHF.

The rearrangement links TRBV28 to TRBJ2-5; possible D gene TRBD1, 6 bases. This CDR3 is 16 amino acids long. Germline CDR1 MDHEN, CDR2 SYDVKM. Between the trimmed V and J ends, which lost 3 bases and 0 bases, there was a span of 14 bases. Written as DNA, the CDR3 is TGTGCCAGCAGTTTGGCGGACAGATTTTACCAAGAGACCCAGTACTTC. Translating gives CASSLADRFYQETQYF.

This chain links TRBV15 with TRBJ1-2, with D unclear. Germline CDR1 LNHNV, CDR2 YYDKDF (reference sequence). With 3 bases removed from V and 0 bases from J, the gap between germline ends came to 2 bases. The CDR3 has 12 amino acids. Here the CDR3 reads CATSRANYGYTF. CDR3 coding DNA: TGTGCCACCAGCAGGGCTAACTATGGCTACACCTTC.

This clone was observed a single time. The chain employs TRBV6-4 and TRBJ2-3, with a weak D call TRBD2 (6 bases). This CDR3 is built from 14 residues. V was pared by 10 bases and J by 0 bases, with 14 bases between. Germline assignment: CDR1 MRHNA and CDR2 SNTAGT. As DNA, the CDR3 is TGTGCCACGTCTGCGGGGCACAGCACAGATACGCAGTATTTT. Protein product: CATSAGHSTDTQYF.

V is TRBV9 and J is TRBJ1-4; D remains unclear. In germline, CDR1 is SGDLS, CDR2 YYNGEE. The CDR3 covers 16 residues. Trimming cost V 0 bases and J 4 bases, with 13 bases left between them. CDR3 sequence: CASSVDTRRGNEKLFF. The CDR3, as DNA: TGTGCCAGCAGCGTAGACACCCGCAGAGGTAATGAAAAACTGTTTTTT.

The genes are TRBV6-6 and TRBJ2-4; no reliable D call. Per the germline V gene, CDR1 is MNHNY and CDR2 is SVGAGI (reference sequence). This CDR3 region has 14 residues. V lost 7 bases, J lost 6 bases, and 16 bases lay in between. CDR3 DNA: TGTGCCAGCACTACCACGGTAGCCGGAAACATTCAGTACTTC. The encoded protein is CASTTTVAGNIQYF.

The chain recombines TRBV5-4 with TRBJ1-1; 9 bases are shared with TRBD1. Germline trimming cut 4 bases from V and 7 bases from J; bases unmatched to any gene: 14. The germline V gene encodes CDR1 SGHNT and CDR2 YYREEE (reference sequence). The CDR3 spans 16 residues. CDR3 sequence reads: CASSLNSGTGRDEAFF. Written as DNA, the CDR3 is TGTGCCAGCAGCCTGAATAGCGGGACAGGGAGGGATGAAGCTTTCTTT.